The rows below give T cell receptor beta chains drawn from one sample of a study of blood T cell repertoires in COVID-19. Profiling relied on immunoSEQ multiplex PCR, and the TCRdb table lists in-frame clones only, not all of them. This table has approximately 300,000 clones, around 90% appearing once. Sequenced: peripheral blood. The receptors here all came from a woman aged 40 to 50 with acute or convalescent COVID-19. Both conserved end residues are part of each CDR3. A D gene is named only where the DNA matches it firmly. Clone size appears in some rows only: once, few, many, or a class for an expanded clone.

V: TRBV7-9
size: once
J: TRBJ1-1
D: .
DNA: TGTGCCAGCATCCCCCACCGGGGAGGGAACACTGAAGCTTTCTTT
CDR3: CASIPHRGGNTEAFF

V: TRBV3-1/TRBV3-2
size: .
J: TRBJ1-2
D: .
DNA: TGTGCCAGCAGCCAGTACAGGGTTTCTTATGGCTACACCTTC
CDR3: CASSQYRVSYGYTF

V: TRBV24-1
size: once
J: TRBJ1-1
D: .
DNA: TGTGCCACCAGTGCCTCGGACAGCATGAACACTGAAGCTTTCTTT
CDR3: CATSASDSMNTEAFF

V: TRBV18
size: once
J: TRBJ1-1
D: .
DNA: TGTGCCAGCTCACCAGATAGCGCAGCTGAAGCTTTCTTT
CDR3: CASSPDSAAEAFF

V: TRBV5-5
size: .
J: TRBJ1-2
D: .
DNA: TGTGCCAGCAGCTCTCGCGGCAACTATGGCTACACCTTC
CDR3: CASSSRGNYGYTF

V: TRBV6-6
size: .
J: TRBJ1-4
D: .
DNA: TGTGCCAGCAGTACCCCCGGGACTCAGCATGACAAACTGTTTTTT
CDR3: CASSTPGTQHDKLFF

V: TRBV6-1
size: .
J: TRBJ2-3
D: .
DNA: TGTGCCAGCAGTGACCCAGGGGTAGCAGATACGCAGTATTTT
CDR3: CASSDPGVADTQYF

V: TRBV19
size: .
J: TRBJ1-1
D: .
DNA: TGTGCCAGTAGTGGGCAGGGACTCATGAACACTGAAGCTTTCTTT
CDR3: CASSGQGLMNTEAFF

V: TRBV24-1
size: .
J: TRBJ2-3
D: TRBD2
DNA: TGTGCCACCGGGGGGGGAAGGCTTAGCACAGATACGCAGTATTTT
CDR3: CATGGGRLSTDTQYF

V: TRBV5-1
size: .
J: TRBJ2-5
D: TRBD1
DNA: TGCGCCAGTCGGACAGGGGGCATCGATCAAGAGACCCAGTACTTC
CDR3: CASRTGGIDQETQYF

V: TRBV10-3
size: once
J: TRBJ1-1
D: .
DNA: TGTGCCATCAGTGAAGGGGGACCTAGCACTGAAGCTTTCTTT
CDR3: CAISEGGPSTEAFF

V: TRBV6-1
size: .
J: TRBJ2-2
D: TRBD2
DNA: TGTGCCAGCAGTGAACAAGGGACTAGTAACACCGGGGAGCTGTTTTTT
CDR3: CASSEQGTSNTGELFF

V: TRBV2
size: .
J: TRBJ2-5
D: TRBD1
DNA: TGTGCCAGCAGTGGGGGACAGGGACAAGAGACCCAGTACTTC
CDR3: CASSGGQGQETQYF

V: TRBV5-4
size: .
J: TRBJ2-2
D: TRBD2
DNA: TGTGCCAGCAGCTTCATCAGCGGGGGGGCGAACACCGGGGAGCTGTTTTTT
CDR3: CASSFISGGANTGELFF

V: TRBV14
size: .
J: TRBJ1-2
D: .
DNA: TGTGCCAGCAGCCAAGATCACGGGATATCCTATGGCTACACCTTC
CDR3: CASSQDHGISYGYTF

V: TRBV3-1/TRBV3-2
size: .
J: TRBJ1-1
D: .
DNA: TGTGCCAGCAGCTCACCGGGAGGCACTGAAGCTTTCTTT
CDR3: CASSSPGGTEAFF

V: TRBV19
size: .
J: TRBJ2-1
D: TRBD2
DNA: TGTGCCAGTAGTTGGGGCGGGGGGGAACTTAGCTCCTACAATGAGCAGTTCTTC
CDR3: CASSWGGGELSSYNEQFF

V: TRBV19
size: .
J: TRBJ2-5
D: .
DNA: TGTGCCAGTAGTTCTCGCGGGGTCCCCCAAGAGACCCAGTACTTC
CDR3: CASSSRGVPQETQYF

V: TRBV28
size: .
J: TRBJ1-1
D: TRBD1
DNA: TGTGCCAGCAACCCAGGGGGGTTTGGCACTGAAGCTTTCTTT
CDR3: CASNPGGFGTEAFF

V: TRBV6-4
size: .
J: TRBJ2-1
D: TRBD2
DNA: TGTGCCAGCAGTGACCCGGGACTAGGAGTTGATGAGCAGTTCTTC
CDR3: CASSDPGLGVDEQFF

V: TRBV6-5
size: .
J: TRBJ1-1
D: TRBD1
DNA: TGTGCCAGCAGTAACAGGGGGGGGATCACTGAAGCTTTCTTT
CDR3: CASSNRGGITEAFF

V: TRBV27
size: .
J: TRBJ1-6
D: TRBD1
DNA: TGTGCCAGCAGTTTGTGGGACAGGGATTCACCCCTCCACTTT
CDR3: CASSLWDRDSPLHF

V: TRBV7-9
size: .
J: TRBJ1-1
D: .
DNA: TGTGCCAGCAGCACCCCCCGGGGGGGCGGCGGCACTGAAGCTTTCTTT
CDR3: CASSTPRGGGGTEAFF

V: TRBV5-1
size: once
J: TRBJ1-3
D: .
DNA: TGCGCCAGCAGCTTAAAGGGTGGAGGCGCCTCTGGAAACACCATATATTTT
CDR3: CASSLKGGGASGNTIYF

V: TRBV9
size: .
J: TRBJ2-5
D: TRBD2
DNA: TGTGCCAGCAGCTCCGGACTACGGATAGCGGGGGGGCAAGAGACCCAGTACTTC
CDR3: CASSSGLRIAGGQETQYF

V: TRBV10-2
size: once
J: TRBJ1-5
D: TRBD1
DNA: TGCGCCAGCGCCGGGACAGGGGATCAGCCCCAGCATTTT
CDR3: CASAGTGDQPQHF

V: TRBV9
size: .
J: TRBJ2-2
D: .
DNA: TGTGCCAGCAGCGTCCAGGCCGGGGACACCGGGGAGCTGTTTTTT
CDR3: CASSVQAGDTGELFF

V: TRBV4-2
size: .
J: TRBJ2-5
D: TRBD2
DNA: TGTGCCAGCAGCCAACCCGGGACTATGGAGGCCCAGTACTTC
CDR3: CASSQPGTMEAQYF

V: TRBV4-2
size: once
J: TRBJ1-5
D: .
DNA: TGTGCCAGCAGCCTTTACCGGGGTAGCAATCAGCCCCAGCATTTT
CDR3: CASSLYRGSNQPQHF

V: TRBV7-8
size: .
J: TRBJ2-1
D: .
DNA: TGTGCCAGCAGCTTAGCGGGGGCCGATGAGCAGTTCTTC
CDR3: CASSLAGADEQFF

V: TRBV30
size: .
J: TRBJ1-1
D: TRBD1
DNA: TGTGCCTGGAGTGTGACAGGGGTTAGACACACTGAAGCTTTCTTT
CDR3: CAWSVTGVRHTEAFF